This TCR beta chain is from a study of CD8 T cells in ankylosing spondylitis. General study results and limits: It was reported that disease-linked clones were significantly enriched in matched ankylosing spondylitis synovial fluid.

This clonotype has a handful of counts. Its antigen is unidentified. TCRdb re-called the 5' RACE reads with MiXCR, one entry per CDR3 protein. This table has about 27,000 distinct CDR3 sequences, approximately 7.9% appearing once. The ends were cut back, 5 bases at V and 0 bases at J, with 7 bases in the middle. The V gene's germline CDR1 is SEHNR and CDR2 FQNEAQ (reference sequence). The CDR3 is 13 residues long. The material sequenced was blood. The rearrangement joins TRBV7-9 to TRBJ1-1, with a tentative D call TRBD1 (6 bases). The receptor's source is a male donor with ankylosing spondylitis or in good health (not recorded which). Written as DNA, the CDR3 is TGTGCCAGCAGCCGGACAGTGAACACTGAAGCTTTCTTT. It yields the protein CASSRTVNTEAFF. Combining the CDR3 with reference TRBV7-9 and TRBJ1-1 gives the whole variable domain DTGVSQNPRHKITKRGQNVTFRCDPISEHNRLYWYRQTLGQGPEFLTYFQNEAQLEKSRLLSDRFSAERPKGSFSTLEIQRTEQGDSAMYLCASSRTVNTEAFFGQGTRLTVV.